This T cell receptor beta chain came from a study of CD8+CD57+ T cells in acquired aplastic anemia. Study summary: The sorted CD4+ and CD8+ cells yielded an average around 3 ug of DNA. Findings and caveats of the study: Patients had around 30 CD8+ CDR3 sequences in common with controls (the shared set).

Germline assignment: CDR1 SGHTA and CDR2 FQGNSA. Trimming shortened V by 3 bases and J by 4 bases, and 17 bases separated the two germline ends. The CDR3 loop spans 16 amino acids. About this clonotype itself: As yet, its antigen is unknown.

According to the study, genomic DNA was the template for TCR beta VDJ and CDR3 profiling. TCRdb analysed the reads with MiXCR anew, one entry per CDR3 protein. The table shows about 170,000 distinct CDR3 sequences, with 50% to 75% occurring only once. The chain couples TRBV7-2 to TRBJ2-3; maybe TRBD1 (5 bases). What was sequenced was sorted CD4+, CD8+, or CD8+CD57+ T cells (not recorded which) from PBMCs. The clonotype was recovered from a human donor in good health. The chain's CDR3 is CASSFSRVSGPDTQYF. For the CDR3, the DNA is TGTGCCAGCAGCTTCTCCAGGGTGTCCGGCCCAGATACGCAGTATTTT.